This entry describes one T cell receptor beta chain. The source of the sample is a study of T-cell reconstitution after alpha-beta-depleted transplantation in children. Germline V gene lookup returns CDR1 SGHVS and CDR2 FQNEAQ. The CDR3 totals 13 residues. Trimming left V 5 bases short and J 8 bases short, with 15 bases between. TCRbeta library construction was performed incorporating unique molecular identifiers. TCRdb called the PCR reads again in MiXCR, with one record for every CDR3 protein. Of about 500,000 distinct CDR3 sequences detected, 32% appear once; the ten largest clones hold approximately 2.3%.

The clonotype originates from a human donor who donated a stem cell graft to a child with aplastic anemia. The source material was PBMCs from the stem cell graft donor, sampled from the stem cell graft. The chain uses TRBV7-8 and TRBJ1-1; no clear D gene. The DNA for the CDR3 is TGTGCCAGCAGCCCGATGGCTGGTATCGAAGCTTTCTTT. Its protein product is CASSPMAGIEAFF.